Presented here are 16 T cell receptor beta chains from one specimen sequenced in a study of blood T cell repertoires in COVID-19. Some clones are missing from TCRdb's copy, which holds only in-frame ones; the method was immunoSEQ multiplex PCR. Here the sample spans around 140,000 clones, 80% to 85% being singletons. Source material: peripheral blood. The receptors here all came from a human donor in a cohort sampled during active COVID-19.

V and J are TRBV24-1 and TRBJ2-6; D uncertain. Germline CDR1 and CDR2: KGHDR and SFDVKD. V was shortened by 3 bases and J by 1 base, with 9 bases between the two germline ends. The CDR3 sequence is 16 residues long. The CDR3 loop reads CATSDPGRSGANVLTF. The CDR3, as DNA: TGTGCCACCAGTGATCCAGGTAGATCTGGGGCCAACGTCCTGACTTTC.

This clone was observed once. The genes are TRBV3-1 (or the pseudogene TRBV3-2) and TRBJ1-1; 9 bases map to TRBD1. This CDR3 is 17 amino acids long. J gave up 3 bases and V 4 bases, and 12 bases lay outside the gene matches. Germline V lookup: CDR1 LGHDT, CDR2 YNNKEL (reference sequence). In nucleotides, the CDR3 is TGTGCCAGCAGCCCAGTCCCGGGACAGGGACGGGACACTGAAGCTTTCTTT. This gives the protein CASSPVPGQGRDTEAFF.

The rearrangement uses TRBV12-3 or TRBV12-4 and TRBJ2-7, with 10 bases lining up with TRBD1. The CDR3 has 13 amino acids. With V trimmed by 7 bases and J by 4 bases, 4 bases remained unmatched. In DNA form, the CDR3 reads TGTGCCAGCAAGACAGGGGGCGGATACGAGCAGTACTTC. Amino acid sequence: CASKTGGGYEQYF.

The chain couples TRBV5-4 to TRBJ1-3, with D perhaps TRBD1 (5 bases). The germline V and J ends were trimmed by 0 bases and 3 bases, with 7 bases remaining between them. Germline CDR1 reads SGHNT; CDR2 reads YYREEE (reference sequence). The CDR3 consists of 14 residues. Here the CDR3 DNA reads TGTGCCAGCAGCTTGGGGGGCTTTGGAAACACCATATATTTT. Its protein is CASSLGGFGNTIYF.

The chain is built from TRBV7-6 and TRBJ2-1, with 7 nucleotides matching TRBD1. The J segment lost 5 bases and the V segment lost 4 bases, leaving 8 bases of the junction unmatched. The CDR3 is 15 amino acids. The germline V gene encodes CDR1 SGHVS and CDR2 FNYEAQ. As DNA, the CDR3 is TGTGCCAGCAGCTACCAGGGGGTTTTCGACAATGAGCAGTTCTTC. Translation gives CASSYQGVFDNEQFF.

This clone was found once. This sequence joins TRBV3-1 (or the pseudogene TRBV3-2) and TRBJ2-7, with D perhaps matching TRBD1 (6 bases). The length of the CDR3 is 14 residues. V lost 4 bases and J 0 bases, leaving 10 bases between the germline ends. The germline gives CDR1 LGHDT, CDR2 YNNKEL (reference sequence). The CDR3 DNA reads as TGTGCCAGCAGCCCTGGGACATACTCCTACGAGCAGTACTTC. As protein: CASSPGTYSYEQYF.

This clone has a handful of counts. The chain uses TRBV3-1 (or the pseudogene TRBV3-2) and TRBJ2-7; tentative D call: TRBD2 (5 bases). V shed 4 bases and J shed 7 bases, with 8 bases lying between them. The CDR3 is 11 amino acids. The germline V gene has CDR1 LGHDT and CDR2 YNNKEL (reference sequence). In DNA, the CDR3 is TGTGCCAGCAGCCGCCGAGGGGAGCAGTACTTC. Its translation is CASSRRGEQYF.

The V call is TRBV4-2, the J call TRBJ2-5; TRBD2 aligns across 11 bases. Looked up from germline, CDR1 is LGHNA and CDR2 is YNFKEQ. The length of the CDR3 is 15 residues. V lost 3 bases, J lost 10 bases, and 10 bases stayed unmatched. The DNA for the CDR3 is TGTGCCAGCAGCCAGGAACTACTAGCGGGAGTTGACCAGTACTTC. It yields the protein CASSQELLAGVDQYF.

V is TRBV7-2 and J is TRBJ2-1; TRBD2 matches 11 bases. J gave up 9 bases and V 7 bases, and 11 bases lay outside the gene matches. In germline, CDR1 is SGHTA, CDR2 FQGNSA. This CDR3 is built from 15 residues. The CDR3 sequence is CASNPRVLAGVEQFF. The CDR3 bases are TGTGCCAGCAACCCAAGGGTACTAGCGGGAGTTGAGCAGTTCTTC.

The chain employs TRBV18 and TRBJ2-7; 15 nucleotides align to TRBD2. Per the germline V gene, CDR1 is KGHSH and CDR2 is LQKENI. Trimming took 2 bases from V and 5 from J; bases not matched to a gene: 1. The length of the CDR3 is 15 residues. As DNA, the CDR3 is TGTGCCAGCTCACCAGGACTAGCGGGAGGGGACGAGCAGTACTTC. It yields the protein CASSPGLAGGDEQYF. The whole variable domain, remainder taken from reference TRBV18 and TRBJ2-7, is NAGVMQNPRHLVRRRGQEARLRCSPMKGHSHVYWYRQLPEEGLKFMVYLQKENIIDESGMPKERFSAEFPKEGPSILRIQQVVRGDSAAYFCASSPGLAGGDEQYFGPGTRLTVT.

This chain links TRBV18 with TRBJ1-2; 8 nucleotides agree with TRBD1. The CDR3 has 16 amino acids. V lost 5 bases to trimming and J lost 4 bases; unmatched junction nucleotides: 12. Germline CDR1 and CDR2: KGHSH and LQKENI. For the CDR3, the DNA is TGTGCCAGCTCATTCCGGCCAGGGGGCCGGGGCTATGGCTACACCTTC. As protein: CASSFRPGGRGYGYTF. The complete variable domain, with remaining parts taken from reference TRBV18 and TRBJ1-2, reads NAGVMQNPRHLVRRRGQEARLRCSPMKGHSHVYWYRQLPEEGLKFMVYLQKENIIDESGMPKERFSAEFPKEGPSILRIQQVVRGDSAAYFCASSFRPGGRGYGYTFGSGTRLTVV.

The rearrangement uses TRBV9 and TRBJ2-7; 9 nucleotides match TRBD1. Looked up from germline, CDR1 is SGDLS and CDR2 is YYNGEE. With V trimmed by 0 bases and J by 1 base, 2 bases remained unmatched. The length of the CDR3 is 15 residues. The CDR3 bases are TGTGCCAGCAGCGTAGGGGACAGGGCTTCCTACGAGCAGTACTTC. Amino acid sequence: CASSVGDRASYEQYF.

The chain carries TRBV18 and TRBJ2-7, with 10 bases identical to TRBD1. Unmatched junction bases numbered 7, after V lost 6 bases and J lost 2 bases. The length of the CDR3 is 15 residues. Germline-derived CDR1 and CDR2 are KGHSH and LQKENI. The CDR3 nucleotides are TGTGCCAGCTCGAATGACAGGGGGCGTACCTACGAGCAGTACTTC. It translates to CASSNDRGRTYEQYF.

The table lists this clone with a few counts. Other nucleotide sequences from this sample produce the same CDR3. V is TRBV15 and J is TRBJ2-1; 14 bases agree with TRBD2. V was clipped by 0 bases and J by 9 bases; unmatched bases: 13. The CDR3 consists of 19 residues. Germline V CDR1 and CDR2: LNHNV, YYDKDF (reference sequence). As DNA, the CDR3 is TGTGCCACCAGCAGAGATCGACTAGCGGGAGGGCCGAGGGGGGGTGAGCAGTTCTTC. This gives the protein CATSRDRLAGGPRGGEQFF.

This clone was recorded at least ten times. V usage is TRBV9 and J usage is TRBJ1-6; 8 bases line up with TRBD1. The CDR3 is 13 residues long. The junction had 7 bases not matched to a gene; V was cut back by 7 bases and J by 10 bases. The germline CDR1 and CDR2 sequences are SGDLS and YYNGEE. CDR3 bases: TGTGCCAGCGGACAGGGTTTGGGATCACCCCTCCACTTT. Encoded protein: CASGQGLGSPLHF.

This clone has only one observation. The V gene is TRBV18, the J gene TRBJ2-7; 11 nucleotides align to TRBD1. Germline V gene sequence: CDR1 KGHSH, CDR2 LQKENI. This CDR3 contains 15 residues. Trimming removed 1 base from V and 4 bases from J; junction bases left unmatched: 3. The DNA for the CDR3 is TGTGCCAGCTCACCACGGACAGGGGGCGCGTACGAGCAGTACTTC. It encodes CASSPRTGGAYEQYF. The entire variable domain, with the rest obtained from reference TRBV18 and TRBJ2-7, is as follows: NAGVMQNPRHLVRRRGQEARLRCSPMKGHSHVYWYRQLPEEGLKFMVYLQKENIIDESGMPKERFSAEFPKEGPSILRIQQVVRGDSAAYFCASSPRTGGAYEQYFGPGTRLTVT.